The 21 T cell receptor beta chains listed next were all sequenced from one sample in a study of T cell repertoires in cytomegalovirus infection. These receptors have no known antigen. MiXCR was run by TCRdb on the reads, yielding one entry per CDR3 protein. Of under 500,000 distinct CDR3 sequences in the sample, under 45% were seen once. The sample in question was cultured PBMCs, obtained from culture after CMV antigen stimulation. These receptors came from a human donor in good health (CMV status not recorded). Some clones in this sample may be carry-over from other donors' samples.

There are a few counts of this clonotype. The J gene is TRBJ2-3, the V gene TRBV12-3 or TRBV12-4; D is unresolved. This CDR3 region has 13 residues. Between the trimmed V and J ends, which lost 3 bases and 3 bases, there was a span of 7 bases. CDR3 DNA: TGTGCCAGCAGTTTCGAAGGAACAGATACGCAGTATTTT. It yields the protein CASSFEGTDTQYF.

This clonotype was observed a few times. The gene calls are TRBV11-2 and TRBJ2-5, with 9 bases fitting TRBD1. This CDR3 region has 16 residues. Germline CDR1 and CDR2: SGHAT and FQNNGV. The V gene end was trimmed by 2 bases and the J gene end by 0 bases; junction bases not matched to a gene: 4. The DNA of the CDR3 is TGTGCCAGCAGCTTAAAGGGGACAGGGTACCAAGAGACCCAGTACTTC. Protein sequence: CASSLKGTGYQETQYF.

The CDR3 reads CSAPWGTDTQYF. In DNA form, the CDR3 reads TGCAGTGCCCCGTGGGGGACAGATACGCAGTATTTT. This chain links TRBV20-1 with TRBJ2-3; the D gene could be TRBD1 or TRBD2 (5 bases each). CDR1 and CDR2 (germline): DFQATT, SNEGSKA (reference sequence). The V gene lost 6 bases and the J gene lost 3 bases, with 10 bases spanning the gap. The CDR3 contains 12 residues.

The chain joins TRBV5-4 to TRBJ1-4, with a tentative D call TRBD1 (5 bases). Trimming removed 0 bases at V and 2 bases at J, with 14 bases between. Looked up from germline, CDR1 is SGHNT and CDR2 is YYREEE (reference sequence). The CDR3 contains 17 residues. CDR3 region: CASSLGGSAGTNEKLFF. The DNA for the CDR3 is TGTGCCAGCAGCTTGGGGGGTTCGGCAGGGACTAATGAAAAACTGTTTTTT.

The CDR3 DNA is TGTGCCAGCAGCTCAAGAACGAAGGAATCCGGGGAGCTGTTTTTT. Protein product: CASSSRTKESGELFF. The chain joins TRBV7-9 to TRBJ2-2; the D is unclear. V lost 4 bases and J 6 bases, leaving 15 bases between the germline ends. This CDR3 is built from 15 residues. Per the germline V gene, CDR1 is SEHNR and CDR2 is FQNEAQ (reference sequence).

This clonotype was seen just once. The V gene is TRBV11-3, the J gene TRBJ2-1, with 15 bases fitting TRBD2. Germline V gene data show CDR1 as SGHNT and CDR2 as YENEEA. Unmatched junction bases numbered 9, after V lost 5 bases and J lost 7 bases. The CDR3 has 17 amino acids. The CDR3 DNA sequence: TGTGCCAGCAGCCCGAGGACTAGCGGGGGGGCCAGGAATGAGCAGTTCTTC. Residues: CASSPRTSGGARNEQFF. Together with reference TRBV11-3 and TRBJ2-1, the CDR3 gives the full variable domain: EAGVVQSPRYKIIEKKQPVAFWCNPISGHNTLYWYLQNLGQGPELLIRYENEEAVDDSQLPKDRFSAERLKGVDSTLKIQPAELGDSAVYLCASSPRTSGGARNEQFFGPGTRLTVL.

The sample holds one count of this clonotype. This may stem from a read error, because a much larger clone lies one nucleotide away. The V gene is TRBV7-9, the J gene TRBJ2-7; unclear D gene. Trimming took 3 bases from V and 5 from J, leaving 5 bases between them. This CDR3 contains 11 residues. Germline CDR1 is SEHNR and CDR2 is FQNEAQ (reference sequence). Here the CDR3 reads CASSFRDEQYF. The CDR3 nucleotides read TGTGCCAGCAGCTTTAGGGACGAGCAGTACTTC. Using reference TRBV7-9 and TRBJ2-7 for the parts outside the CDR3, the full variable domain is DTGVSQNPRHKITKRGQNVTFRCDPISEHNRLYWYRQTLGQGPEFLTYFQNEAQLEKSRLLSDRFSAERPKGSFSTLEIQRTEQGDSAMYLCASSFRDEQYFGPGTRLTVT.

This clonotype appeared a few times. The CDR3 reads CASRPRGRTEAFF. The CDR3 DNA is TGTGCCAGCCGACCCAGGGGTCGTACTGAAGCTTTCTTT. The chain links TRBV2 to TRBJ1-1; TRBD1 is a possible D gene (6 bases). Trimming removed 8 bases from V and 5 bases from J, with 15 bases in between. This CDR3 is built from 13 residues. In germline, CDR1 is SNHLY, CDR2 FYNNEI.

This clonotype was seen a handful of times. The chain couples TRBV7-2 to TRBJ2-7; D may be TRBD1 or TRBD2 (5 bases each). Germline lookup yields CDR1 SGHTA and CDR2 FQGNSA. V lost 1 base to trimming and J lost 2 bases, with 12 bases between them. The CDR3 consists of 15 residues. This CDR3 is CASSLDGDPAYEQYF. DNA of the CDR3: TGTGCCAGCAGCTTAGACGGGGACCCAGCCTACGAGCAGTACTTC.

This clonotype showed up just a few times. The chain employs TRBV19 and TRBJ1-1; the match to TRBD1 covers 7 bases. The CDR3 contains 15 residues. Germline CDR1 reads LNHDA; CDR2 reads SQIVND (reference sequence). Trimming cost V 6 bases and J 1 base; bases outside gene matches: 8. CDR3 residues: CASRQRQGANTEAFF. The CDR3, as DNA: TGTGCCAGTAGACAACGACAGGGTGCGAACACTGAAGCTTTCTTT.

This sequence joins TRBV4-1 and TRBJ2-1, with 11 bases lining up with TRBD2. After removal of 7 bases from V and 8 bases from J, the junction contained 7 bases not matched to a gene. This CDR3 has 14 amino acids. Looked up from germline, CDR1 is MGHRA and CDR2 is YSYEKL. CDR3 residues: CASTRLAGRDEQFF. CDR3 sequence (DNA): TGCGCCAGCACCAGACTAGCGGGAAGGGATGAGCAGTTCTTC.

The rearrangement uses TRBV27 and TRBJ2-2, with D possibly matching TRBD1 (7 bases). V shed 7 bases and J shed 5 bases, with 14 bases lying between them. This CDR3 has 14 amino acids. Germline V gene data show CDR1 as MNHEY and CDR2 as SMNVEV (reference sequence). CDR3 loop: CASNLAGGTGELFF. CDR3 sequence (DNA): TGTGCCAGCAACCTCGCAGGGGGGACCGGGGAGCTGTTTTTT.

The rearrangement links TRBV25-1 to TRBJ1-3; D is undetermined. The V gene lost 4 bases and the J gene lost 0 bases, with 19 bases spanning the gap. The CDR3 covers 18 residues. Germline CDR1 and CDR2: MGHDK and SYGVNS. Written as DNA, the CDR3 is TGTGCCAGCAGTGGGGATCTAGGAGGCCGAAGCTCTGGAAACACCATATATTTT. It yields the protein CASSGDLGGRSSGNTIYF.

The V call is TRBV7-2, the J call TRBJ2-5; the D gene is possibly TRBD2 (7 bases). The CDR3 consists of 19 residues. Germline V CDR1 and CDR2: SGHTA, FQGNSA. The germline V and J ends were trimmed by 1 base and 0 bases, with 21 bases remaining between them. The CDR3, as DNA: TGTGCCAGCAGCTTAGGGGGGGGGGGGGCACCGGGGGACCAAGAGACCCAGTACTTC. It codes for CASSLGGGGAPGDQETQYF.

The chain is built from TRBV12-3 or TRBV12-4 and TRBJ2-2; D remains unclear. Trimming shortened V by 2 bases and J by 7 bases, and 2 bases separated the two germline ends. The CDR3 length is 11 residues. Written as DNA, the CDR3 is TGTGCCAGCAGTTTAATCGGGGAGCTGTTTTTT. It yields the protein CASSLIGELFF.

The chain links TRBV7-8 to TRBJ1-5; a possible D gene is TRBD1 (5 bases). Germline lookup yields CDR1 SGHVS and CDR2 FQNEAQ. With 1 base removed from V and 4 bases from J, the gap between germline ends came to 17 bases. CDR3 size: 17 residues. For the CDR3, the DNA is TGTGCCAGCAGCTTAGGGTTCGGGGCCGCCTCAAATCAGCCCCAGCATTTT. Its protein product is CASSLGFGAASNQPQHF.

The chain has TRBV19 and TRBJ2-3; 7 positions match TRBD2. This CDR3 region has 17 residues. V lost 5 bases, J lost 4 bases, and 15 bases stayed unmatched. Germline V gives CDR1 LNHDA, CDR2 SQIVND (reference sequence). DNA of the CDR3: TGTGCCAGTAGTTCTCGAGAAGCGGGGAGATTCGCAGATACGCAGTATTTT. It specifies CASSSREAGRFADTQYF.

The gene calls are TRBV9 and TRBJ1-4; D is ambiguous. Trimming left V 0 bases short and J 3 bases short, with 9 bases between. The CDR3 has 15 amino acids. CDR1 SGDLS and CDR2 YYNGEE come from the germline V gene. The CDR3 region is CASSVEGSSNEKLFF. DNA of the CDR3: TGTGCCAGCAGCGTAGAGGGCTCGTCTAATGAAAAACTGTTTTTT.

This clonotype was detected ten times or more. The chain links TRBV7-2 to TRBJ1-5; TRBD1 matches 9 bases. This CDR3 is built from 14 residues. Trimming at V came to 4 bases and at J to 2 bases, leaving 0 bases not matched to a gene. Germline V gene lookup returns CDR1 SGHTA and CDR2 FQGNSA. The CDR3 region has the DNA TGTGCCAGCAGCTGGACAGGGGGCAATCAGCCCCAGCATTTT. It encodes CASSWTGGNQPQHF.

This clonotype has at least ten counts. CDR3 protein: CASSLGLAGTGSGANVLTF. DNA for the CDR3: TGTGCCAGCAGCTTAGGGCTAGCGGGAACAGGGTCTGGGGCCAACGTCCTGACTTTC. The chain recombines TRBV7-2 with TRBJ2-6; 9 bases are a match to TRBD2. Germline V CDR1 and CDR2: SGHTA, FQGNSA. This CDR3 has 19 amino acids. With V trimmed by 1 base and J by 1 base, 8 bases remained unmatched.

The chain recombines TRBV3-1 with TRBJ2-3; D is ambiguous. The CDR3 spans 15 residues. Germline assignment: CDR1 LGHDT and CDR2 YNNKEL (reference sequence). V lost 8 bases and J 6 bases, leaving 21 bases between the germline ends. In nucleotides, the CDR3 is TGTGCCAGCGGCTCCGGGCTATACGCTGGGGATACGCAGTATTTT. Translated, it gives CASGSGLYAGDTQYF.